This T cell receptor beta chain was obtained from a study of PD-L1 blockade in urothelial cancer. Study-level information: There were a median of approximately 150,000 T cells in blood samples.

Synthetic TCR analog templates were spiked into each PCR. Some clones are missing from TCRdb's copy, which holds only in-frame ones; the method was immunoSEQ multiplex PCR. The table shows under 50,000 clones, with about 89% occurring only once. Germline CDR1 and CDR2: MDHEN and SYDVKM. V dropped 7 bases and J dropped 5 bases, with 16 bases sitting between them. This CDR3 region has 14 residues. A note on this clone: Its antigen remains unknown.

Indicated time point: pretreatment peripheral blood. Sample contribution per patient ranged from 1 to 8, covering pretreatment and on-treatment. Study-wide results and caveats: In blood sampled pretreatment, TCR clonality below the median predicted better survival.

This TCR came from a woman aged 60-70 years with urothelial cancer. V is TRBV28 and J is TRBJ2-3, with D tentatively TRBD1 (7 bases). Sample: PBMCs, taken around atezolizumab (anti-PD-L1) treatment. In DNA form, the CDR3 reads TGTGCCAGCACGTCGCAGGGGGGTGGAGATACGCAGTATTTT. Its translation is CASTSQGGGDTQYF. The complete variable domain, with remaining parts taken from reference TRBV28 and TRBJ2-3, reads DVKVTQSSRYLVKRTGEKVFLECVQDMDHENMFWYRQDPGLGLRLIYFSYDVKMKEKGDIPEGYSVSREKKERFSLILESASTNQTSMYLCASTSQGGGDTQYFGPGTRLTVL.